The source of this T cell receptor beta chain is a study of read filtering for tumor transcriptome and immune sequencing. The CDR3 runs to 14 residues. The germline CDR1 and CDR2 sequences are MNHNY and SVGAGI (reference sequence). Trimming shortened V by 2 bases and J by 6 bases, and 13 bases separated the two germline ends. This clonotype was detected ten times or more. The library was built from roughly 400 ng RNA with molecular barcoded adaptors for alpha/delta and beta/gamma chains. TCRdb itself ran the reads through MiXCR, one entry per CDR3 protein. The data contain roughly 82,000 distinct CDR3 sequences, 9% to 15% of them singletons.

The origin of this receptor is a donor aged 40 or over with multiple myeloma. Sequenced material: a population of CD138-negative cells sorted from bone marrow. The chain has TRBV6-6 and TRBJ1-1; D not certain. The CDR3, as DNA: TGTGCCAGCAGTTACGCCGGTTCGACCCCTGAAGCTTTCTTT. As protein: CASSYAGSTPEAFF.